The 17 T cell receptor beta chains reported below all come from one sample, sequenced in a study of T cells in Graves' hyperthyroidism and ophthalmopathy (dated by TCRdb to the late 2010s). Library prep was done by multiplex PCR. TCRdb shows the sequencer as Illumina HiSeq 2000. The TCR beta CDR3 regions were amplified from the RNA transcripts. The TCR CDR3 was subjected to a first round of RT-PCR using the HTBI primer set and the Qiagen OneStep RT-PCR kit. TCRdb reprocessing: public reads trimmed at Q25 with fastp, clones called with MiXCR, in-frame beta chains kept. For every CDR3 protein sequence, its rows merge into one entry that carries the most common genes and DNA. Recorded for this sample are some 720,000 distinct CDR3 sequences; less than 20% of them occurred a single time. The ten largest clones represent about 8.4% of the sample. The source material was blood. The receptors come from a man younger than 30 with Graves' hyperthyroidism.

This clonotype was recorded a few times. The rearrangement links TRBV30 to TRBJ2-3, with 10 bases aligning to TRBD1. CDR1 and CDR2 from the germline V gene are GTSNPN and SVGIG (reference sequence). The V segment lost 7 bases and the J segment 10 bases; nucleotides outside the gene matches: 8. This CDR3 is built from 12 residues. The CDR3 DNA follows: TGTGCCTTTGCCGGGACAGGGGTTTCGCAGTATTTT. Encoded protein: CAFAGTGVSQYF. Supplemented by reference TRBV30 and TRBJ2-3, the full variable domain reads SQTIHQWPATLVQPVGSPLSLECTVEGTSNPNLYWYRQAAGRGLQLLFYSVGIGQISSEVPQNLSASRPQDRQFILSSKKLLLSDSGFYLCAFAGTGVSQYFGPGTRLTVL.

V and J are TRBV7-9 and TRBJ1-4, with a tentative D call TRBD1 (5 bases). CDR3 length: 13 residues. Between the trimmed V and J ends, which lost 5 bases and 8 bases, there was a span of 12 bases. Germline V gene lookup returns CDR1 SEHNR and CDR2 FQNEAQ (reference sequence). The CDR3 loop reads CASSTTEGEKLFF. In DNA, the CDR3 is TGTGCCAGCAGCACGACTGAGGGGGAAAAACTGTTTTTT.

This clonotype has ten or more counts. The genes are TRBV11-1 and TRBJ2-7; D is possibly TRBD1 (6 bases). Per germline, CDR1 SGHAT and CDR2 FQDESV (reference sequence). The CDR3 has 12 residues. Trimming took off 5 bases at V and 4 bases at J, with 9 bases between the two ends. The CDR3: CASSLTGYEQYF. The CDR3 DNA follows: TGTGCCAGCAGCCTGACAGGATACGAGCAGTACTTC. The whole variable domain, remainder taken from reference TRBV11-1 and TRBJ2-7, is EAEVAQSPRYKITEKSQAVAFWCDPISGHATLYWYRQILGQGPELLVQFQDESVVDDSQLPKDRFSAERLKGVDSTLKIQPAELGDSAMYLCASSLTGYEQYFGPGTRLTVT.

J is TRBJ2-2 and V is TRBV12-3 or TRBV12-4; D remains ambiguous. This CDR3 comprises 13 residues. Trimming removed 7 bases from V and 0 bases from J, with 6 bases in between. The CDR3 loop is CASMRTNTGELFF. The CDR3 coding sequence is TGTGCCAGCATGAGGACGAACACCGGGGAGCTGTTTTTT.

J is TRBJ2-1 and V is TRBV20-1, with 10 bases aligning to TRBD1. V was pared by 1 base and J by 7 bases, with 1 base of the junction left unmatched. There are 13 residues in the CDR3. The V gene's germline CDR1 is DFQATT and CDR2 SNEGSKA (reference sequence). The CDR3, as DNA: TGCAGTGCTAGAGGGACAGGGGGAAATGAGCAGTTCTTC. Residues: CSARGTGGNEQFF.

The CDR3 spells CASSYSGGGRNSPLHF. CDR3 DNA sequence: TGTGCCAGCAGTTACTCGGGTGGAGGACGAAATTCACCCCTCCACTTT. This chain connects TRBV6-5 to TRBJ1-6; D gene uncertain. The V gene's germline CDR1 is MNHEY and CDR2 SVGAGI. The CDR3 covers 16 residues. With 0 bases removed from V and 7 bases from J, the gap between germline ends came to 13 bases.

The sample holds a few counts of this clonotype. The chain carries TRBV28 and TRBJ1-3; tentatively, D is TRBD1 (5 bases). The germline gives CDR1 MDHEN, CDR2 SYDVKM. The CDR3 spans 15 residues. The V end lost 3 bases, the J end lost 0 bases, and 9 bases lay between the germline ends. The CDR3 loop is CASSFGDFSGNTIYF. The CDR3 DNA reads TGTGCCAGCAGTTTTGGGGACTTCTCTGGAAACACCATATATTTT.

The chain recombines TRBV10-3 with TRBJ2-3, with 10 positions matching TRBD1. V was pared by 8 bases and J by 2 bases, with 1 base of the junction left unmatched. This CDR3 is built from 13 residues. Germline V CDR1 and CDR2: ENHRY, SYGVKD. CDR3 region: CAIGTGDTDTQYF. CDR3 sequence (DNA): TGTGCCATCGGGACAGGGGACACAGATACGCAGTATTTT.

The V and J genes are TRBV24-1 and TRBJ2-1; D tentatively fits TRBD1 or TRBD2 (8 bases each). The germline gives CDR1 KGHDR, CDR2 SFDVKD. V shed 8 bases and J shed 0 bases, with 16 bases lying between them. The CDR3 covers 16 residues. The CDR3 reads CATTPGGTGSYNEQFF. CDR3 nucleotide sequence: TGTGCCACCACGCCGGGGGGGACAGGCTCCTACAATGAGCAGTTCTTC.

The chain uses TRBV27 and TRBJ2-7; 8 positions match TRBD1. CDR1 is MNHEY and CDR2 is SMNVEV in the germline V gene (reference sequence). This CDR3 is 15 amino acids long. The V gene end was trimmed by 6 bases and the J gene end by 2 bases; junction bases not matched to a gene: 9. Here the CDR3 reads CASSPTGGPTYEQYF. The CDR3 region has the DNA TGTGCCAGCAGCCCAACAGGGGGACCAACCTACGAGCAGTACTTC.

This clonotype has more than one count but fewer than ten. Written as DNA, the CDR3 is TGTGCCAGCAGCCGTGGGGTTACCGGGGAGCTGTTTTTT. This encodes CASSRGVTGELFF. The chain is built from TRBV9 and TRBJ2-2; D not certain. This CDR3 spans 13 amino acids. V gave up 4 bases and J gave up 5 bases, with 9 bases separating them. In germline, CDR1 is SGDLS, CDR2 YYNGEE.

Turning to this clonotype: Just one base apart from a much larger clone, this may be a read error. The V call is TRBV7-2, the J call TRBJ2-1; D possibly corresponds to TRBD2 (6 bases). V lost 2 bases and J 8 bases, leaving 10 bases between the germline ends. The length of the CDR3 is 13 residues. Germline CDR1 SGHTA, CDR2 FQGNSA. The CDR3 region has the DNA TGTACCAGCAGCTTAAGGGCTAGCGATGAGCAGTTCTTC. Its protein is CTSSLRASDEQFF.

The genes are TRBV5-5 and TRBJ2-4; 11 nucleotides align to TRBD2. V was clipped by 3 bases and J by 6 bases; unmatched bases: 2. This CDR3 contains 14 residues. Germline assignment: CDR1 SGHKS and CDR2 YYEKEE (reference sequence). The CDR3 loop reads CASSWGTSGNIQYF. The CDR3 DNA reads as TGTGCCAGCAGCTGGGGGACTAGCGGAAACATTCAGTACTTC.

V usage is TRBV19 and J usage is TRBJ1-1; the D gene is possibly TRBD1 (5 bases). The V gene's germline CDR1 is LNHDA and CDR2 SQIVND (reference sequence). CDR3 length: 14 residues. The germline V and J ends were trimmed by 2 bases and 1 base, with 8 bases remaining between them. The CDR3 spells CASSIQGQNTEAFF. The CDR3 nucleotides read TGTGCCAGTAGTATACAGGGCCAGAACACTGAAGCTTTCTTT. Full variable domain (outside the CDR3, taken from reference TRBV19 and TRBJ1-1): DGGITQSPKYLFRKEGQNVTLSCEQNLNHDAMYWYRQDPGQGLRLIYYSQIVNDFQKGDIAEGYSVSREKKESFPLTVTSAQKNPTAFYLCASSIQGQNTEAFFGQGTRLTVV.

Notes on this clonotype: A read error may be the cause here, since a much bigger clone is one base away. This chain joins TRBV30 and TRBJ2-3; D may be TRBD1 (5 bases). CDR3 length equals 13 residues. Germline values: CDR1 GTSNPN, CDR2 SVGIG (reference sequence). For the CDR3, the DNA is TGTGCCTGGAGTCAAGGCCACACAGGTACGCAGTATTTT. It encodes CAWSQGHTGTQYF.

As for this clonotype: A read error may explain this, as a much larger clone is one base away. The V gene is TRBV20-1, the J gene TRBJ2-1; 10 bases align to TRBD2. The end of the DNA aligns better with TRBJ2-7, so the J call may be wrong. CDR3 size: 17 residues. CDR1 and CDR2 from the germline V gene are DFQATT and SNEGSKA (reference sequence). The CDR3 DNA follows: TGCAGTGCCCCCGGACTAGCGGCAAGAAGCTCCTACAATGAGCAGTACTTC. Translation: CSAPGLAARSSYNEQYF.

This clonotype appeared a few times. V gene TRBV29-1 combines with J gene TRBJ2-7; D gene uncertain. CDR1 and CDR2 from the germline V gene are SQVTM and ANQGSEA. The length of the CDR3 is 13 residues. The V end lost 4 bases, the J end lost 4 bases, and 14 bases lay between the germline ends. The CDR3 sequence: CSVVDLEEYEQYF. The CDR3 coding sequence is TGCAGCGTTGTCGATCTGGAAGAATACGAGCAGTACTTC.